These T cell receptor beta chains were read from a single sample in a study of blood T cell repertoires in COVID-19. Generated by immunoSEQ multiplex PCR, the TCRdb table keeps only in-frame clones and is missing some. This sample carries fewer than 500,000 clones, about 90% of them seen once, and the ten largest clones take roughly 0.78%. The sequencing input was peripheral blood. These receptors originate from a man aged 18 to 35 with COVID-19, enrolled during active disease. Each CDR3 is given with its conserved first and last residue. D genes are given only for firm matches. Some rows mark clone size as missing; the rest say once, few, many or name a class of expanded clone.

CDR3nt: TGTGCCAGTAGTACAGGGAAGGGGACGCAGTATTTT; CDR3aa: CASSTGKGTQYF; v_gene: TRBV19; d_gene: .; j_gene: TRBJ2-3; abundance: .
CDR3nt: TGTGCCAGCAGTTGGCCAGGCGAGCAGTACTTC; CDR3aa: CASSWPGEQYF; v_gene: TRBV6-5; d_gene: .; j_gene: TRBJ2-7; abundance: .
CDR3nt: TGTGTCAGAAGCTTAGACCCCCCCGACAGGGGGTGTACCGGGGAGCTGTTTTTT; CDR3aa: CVRSLDPPDRGCTGELFF; v_gene: TRBV7-5; d_gene: .; j_gene: TRBJ2-2; abundance: once
CDR3nt: TGTGCCAGCAGCTTGGCTTTGACTAGCGGCGAGCAGTACTTC; CDR3aa: CASSLALTSGEQYF; v_gene: TRBV5-4; d_gene: TRBD2; j_gene: TRBJ2-7; abundance: .
CDR3nt: TGTGCCAGCAGCAAAGGCGACAGGGTCCAGCCCCAGCATTTT; CDR3aa: CASSKGDRVQPQHF; v_gene: TRBV21-1; d_gene: .; j_gene: TRBJ1-5; abundance: few
CDR3nt: TGCGCCAGCAGCTTGGCAGGGGCCGATACTGAAGCTTTCTTT; CDR3aa: CASSLAGADTEAFF; v_gene: TRBV5-1; d_gene: .; j_gene: TRBJ1-1; abundance: .
CDR3nt: TGCGCCAGCAGCAAAACAGGGGCAACTAATGAAAAACTGTTTTTT; CDR3aa: CASSKTGATNEKLFF; v_gene: TRBV5-1; d_gene: TRBD1; j_gene: TRBJ1-4; abundance: .
CDR3nt: TGTGCCACCAGTGACCCTAAAGAGACCCAGTACTTC; CDR3aa: CATSDPKETQYF; v_gene: TRBV24-1; d_gene: .; j_gene: TRBJ2-5; abundance: .
CDR3nt: TGTGCCAGCAGTTTAAGCCCTGGGGCTAGCAATCAGCCCCAGCATTTT; CDR3aa: CASSLSPGASNQPQHF; v_gene: TRBV27; d_gene: .; j_gene: TRBJ1-5; abundance: .
CDR3nt: TGTGCCAGCAGTGAAGCGCGGGACAGGGGGAGTGAAGCTTTCTTT; CDR3aa: CASSEARDRGSEAFF; v_gene: TRBV2; d_gene: TRBD1; j_gene: TRBJ1-1; abundance: once
CDR3nt: TGCGCCAGCAGCCTACCAAGGACAGGGTCAGATACGCAGTATTTT; CDR3aa: CASSLPRTGSDTQYF; v_gene: TRBV4-1; d_gene: TRBD1; j_gene: TRBJ2-3; abundance: .
CDR3nt: TGTGCCAGCAGGGTAGCGGGGGGAGCCTACAATGAGCAGTTCTTC; CDR3aa: CASRVAGGAYNEQFF; v_gene: TRBV2; d_gene: TRBD2; j_gene: TRBJ2-1; abundance: .
CDR3nt: TGTGCCAGTAGTATACGGGACGAGCAGTACTTC; CDR3aa: CASSIRDEQYF; v_gene: TRBV19; d_gene: .; j_gene: TRBJ2-7; abundance: .
CDR3nt: TGTGCCAGCAGCTTGGCTCTAGCGGGATACAATGAGCAGTTCTTC; CDR3aa: CASSLALAGYNEQFF; v_gene: TRBV5-6; d_gene: TRBD2; j_gene: TRBJ2-1; abundance: .
CDR3nt: TGTGCCAGCTCGCTTACTAGACGTCACGGGGAGACCCAGTACTTC; CDR3aa: CASSLTRRHGETQYF; v_gene: TRBV27; d_gene: .; j_gene: TRBJ2-5; abundance: .
CDR3nt: TGTGCCAGCAGTTACGGGCTAGCGGGAGCTGAGCAGTTCTTC; CDR3aa: CASSYGLAGAEQFF; v_gene: TRBV6-5; d_gene: TRBD2; j_gene: TRBJ2-1; abundance: .
CDR3nt: TGTGCCAGCAGCTTGGGACTAGCGGGGGTGCGGACAGATACGCAGTATTTT; CDR3aa: CASSLGLAGVRTDTQYF; v_gene: TRBV7-9; d_gene: TRBD2; j_gene: TRBJ2-3; abundance: .
CDR3nt: TGTGCCAGCAGTCCTATGACTGGGGGCGGCTACGAGCAGTACTTC; CDR3aa: CASSPMTGGGYEQYF; v_gene: TRBV6-5; d_gene: .; j_gene: TRBJ2-7; abundance: .
CDR3nt: TGCGCCAGCAGCTTGGGGGGAGGCGAGCAGTACTTC; CDR3aa: CASSLGGGEQYF; v_gene: TRBV5-1; d_gene: .; j_gene: TRBJ2-7; abundance: .
CDR3nt: TGTGCCAGTAGCCAGGCCTCTCTCCCTGGGTCTGGAAACACCATATATTTT; CDR3aa: CASSQASLPGSGNTIYF; v_gene: TRBV19; d_gene: .; j_gene: TRBJ1-3; abundance: .
CDR3nt: TGTGCCAGCAGTGAAGTACAGGGTACCTACGAGCAGTACTTC; CDR3aa: CASSEVQGTYEQYF; v_gene: TRBV6-1; d_gene: .; j_gene: TRBJ2-7; abundance: .
CDR3nt: TGTGCCAGCAGCCGTCTCGGGACAGACACAGATACGCAGTATTTT; CDR3aa: CASSRLGTDTDTQYF; v_gene: TRBV14; d_gene: TRBD1; j_gene: TRBJ2-3; abundance: .
CDR3nt: TGTGCCGGGACCCACTCCGGGAGAGGAAATGAAAAACTGTTTTTT; CDR3aa: CAGTHSGRGNEKLFF; v_gene: TRBV30; d_gene: .; j_gene: TRBJ1-4; abundance: .
CDR3nt: TGTGCCAGCAGGGGGCCCCCGGGACAGGGGAGCACTGAAGCTTTCTTT; CDR3aa: CASRGPPGQGSTEAFF; v_gene: TRBV28; d_gene: TRBD1; j_gene: TRBJ1-1; abundance: few
CDR3nt: TGTGCCAGCAGCGTCGGGAACCCCGCGGGGGCCAACGTCCTGACTTTC; CDR3aa: CASSVGNPAGANVLTF; v_gene: TRBV9; d_gene: .; j_gene: TRBJ2-6; abundance: once
CDR3nt: TGTGCCAGCAGTCGGGACAACTCCTACGAGCAGTACTTC; CDR3aa: CASSRDNSYEQYF; v_gene: TRBV6-5; d_gene: .; j_gene: TRBJ2-7; abundance: .
CDR3nt: TGTGCCAGCAGTGAAGGTTCTGGGCCAGAGACCCAGTACTTC; CDR3aa: CASSEGSGPETQYF; v_gene: TRBV25-1; d_gene: .; j_gene: TRBJ2-5; abundance: .
CDR3nt: TGTGCCAGCAGGGGGGGCGGGTCTGGACGGACTAGCGGGAGTTTGGCCAAAAACATTCAGTACTTC; CDR3aa: CASRGGGSGRTSGSLAKNIQYF; v_gene: TRBV2; d_gene: TRBD2; j_gene: TRBJ2-4; abundance: .
CDR3nt: TGTGCTAGTGCTAGGACAGGGGTGCCCACTGAAGCTTTCTTT; CDR3aa: CASARTGVPTEAFF; v_gene: TRBV12-5; d_gene: TRBD1; j_gene: TRBJ1-1; abundance: .
CDR3nt: TGTGCCAGCAGCTTTAGCCCAGGGGGAGAAAATGGCTACACCTTC; CDR3aa: CASSFSPGGENGYTF; v_gene: TRBV5-4; d_gene: TRBD1; j_gene: TRBJ1-2; abundance: .